This T cell receptor (beta chain) was sequenced in a study of blood T cell repertoires in COVID-19. Followed over time, Seattle patients had been enrolled while infection was active. Per the study methods: Estimated nucleated cell counts came from reference gene primer amplification. Assay used: immunoSEQ multiplex PCR; TCRdb lists only in-frame clones, some missing. Clone size and the V and J calls come from that table; the DNA yielded D and trimming. The data contain 300,000 to 400,000 clones, roughly 87% of them singletons. The CDR3 is 20 residues long. Per the germline V gene, CDR1 is SGHRS and CDR2 is YFSETQ. With V trimmed by 3 bases and J by 0 bases, 17 bases remained unmatched.

V usage is TRBV5-1 and J usage is TRBJ2-1; TRBD1 matches 8 bases. This clonotype was sampled from a man between 25 and 39 years old with COVID-19, enrolled during active disease. Sequencing input: peripheral blood. In DNA, the CDR3 is TGCGCCAGCAGCTCGAGAGGACAGGGCTTTCAAACGAGCTCCTACAATGAGCAGTTCTTC. Amino acids: CASSSRGQGFQTSSYNEQFF.